This T cell receptor (beta chain) was obtained from a study of neurological immune-mediated disorders (dated by TCRdb to the late 2010s). Broadly, across the study: Using UMI-based sequencing, the study compared peripheral blood TCR-beta repertoires from patients with HTLV-I-associated myelopathy (HAM/TSP), patients with multiple sclerosis, and healthy controls. Of the roughly 71 subjects in the cohort, approximately 15 were HAM/TSP patients, about 35 were multiple sclerosis patients, and some 20 were healthy controls. The roughly 110 TCR-beta libraries included longitudinal samples, technical triplicates and paired sorted CD4+ and CD8+ T-cell subsets alongside PBMC samples. The study at large found these results: Across subjects, expanded clones never shared an identical CDR3 amino acid sequence, which suggests that the TCR-beta repertoires in every group were private. TCR clonal expansion was highest in HAM/TSP patients and lowest in MS patients, with MS patients falling below even healthy controls.

The germline V gene (reference sequence) gives CDR1 as MNHEY and CDR2 as SMNVEV. The junction carries 14 bases between V and J, which are trimmed by 4 bases and 7 bases respectively. The CDR3 spans 13 residues, from the cysteine through the phenylalanine. Only the CDR3 region is kept as DNA, spanning 39 bases read in frame from base 1. At least ten counts were recorded for this clonotype. It lacks a known antigen. Base qualities are not recorded, but no much larger clone differs from it by a single base. Blood bank volunteers in Maryland, USA served as the healthy controls. Libraries from unsorted PBMCs were made from 2 million PBMCs kept in RNAlater at -80 degrees C until RNA extraction. Peripheral blood underwent Ficoll-Hypaque density gradient centrifugation to isolate PBMCs, which were then cryopreserved in liquid nitrogen. cDNA was synthesized by template-switch 5'RACE using a primer carrying a 10-nucleotide random unique molecular identifier by which each TCR transcript was tagged. Over 160 million TCR-beta sequences, covering 15-18 subjects, were produced in each sequencing run. The RNeasy kit was used for extraction of total RNA. Using the KAPA Real-time Library Amplification kit, TCR-beta VDJ regions were amplified with primers for the TCR constant region and the 5'RACE anchor. Sample indexes and Illumina adaptors were added in a first PCR, and a second PCR then increased library yield. The roughly 650 bp TCR product was size-selected on a 2% E-gel SizeSelection system after Ampure bead purification. Before pooling, libraries had their quality checked on a Bioanalyzer, their concentration measured with Qubit, and their quantity determined with the Kapa Library Quantification kit. An Illumina HiSeq 2500 sequenced the libraries paired-end 2 x 150 bp. To increase sequence diversity, about 24-32% phiX was spiked into each library pool. As for the authors' bioinformatics: Quality-filtered reads were processed with the UMI-based MiGEC pipeline, and over 85% of raw TCR sequences were removed by the MiGEC pipeline during error correction. VDJ genes were aligned to IMGT germline references, and each clonotype was defined by a unique CDR3 amino acid sequence together with V-J genes. VDJtools evaluated clonal expansion, Shannon diversity and CDR3 relatedness (CalcPairwiseDistances, ClusterSamples); CLCbio workbench built phylogenetic trees. Using coefficient-of-variation modelling across technical triplicates, the study counted a clone as expanded if it had at least 8 unique UMIs. The public reads were reprocessed in TCRdb via fastp at Q25 and MiXCR, keeping in-frame beta chains. Rows are combined by CDR3 protein, so each entry shows the most common genes and DNA. TCRdb's processing, not the authors', yielded these V and J calls. This sample gives some 32,000 distinct CDR3 sequences in total; 15% of them show up just once. The leading ten clones occupy roughly a quarter of the sample.

Recombination joined TRBV27 with TRBJ2-7; a tentative D match to TRBD1 spans 5 bases. The source of this sequence is an older man in good health. Sequencing was performed on PBMCs. The CDR3 is CASSSGPIGEQYF. The DNA sequence is given as TGTGCCAGCAGTTCAGGGCCGATCGGGGAGCAGTACTTC.